A single sample is the source of the 12 T cell receptor beta chains below, sequenced in a study of blood T cell repertoires in COVID-19. Produced via immunoSEQ multiplex PCR; TCRdb's table is partial and in-frame only. The sample shows about 260,000 clones, around 92% of them seen only once. Material: peripheral blood. The receptors were sampled from a person aged 18 to 35 with COVID-19, enrolled during active disease.

This clone was recorded once. This chain uses TRBV5-4 with TRBJ2-5; D is uncertain. CDR3 length: 14 amino acids. Germline V gives CDR1 SGHNT, CDR2 YYREEE (reference sequence). Trimming took off 0 bases at V and 2 bases at J, with 8 bases between the two ends. Here the CDR3 DNA reads TGTGCCAGCAGCTTGGAGACTCGACAAGAGACCCAGTACTTC. Translated, it gives CASSLETRQETQYF.

This sequence joins TRBV4-1 and TRBJ2-7, with TRBD2 matching over 10 bases. CDR3 length: 18 residues. Germline trimming cut 0 bases from V and 0 bases from J; bases unmatched to any gene: 8. Germline V gives CDR1 MGHRA, CDR2 YSYEKL. CDR3 residues: CASSQEAGLAASSYEQYF. The CDR3 DNA reads TGCGCCAGCAGCCAAGAAGCTGGACTAGCGGCAAGCTCCTACGAGCAGTACTTC.

The rearrangement links TRBV7-9 to TRBJ2-3; the match to TRBD2 covers 9 bases. CDR1 and CDR2 (germline): SEHNR, FQNEAQ (reference sequence). The CDR3 loop spans 14 amino acids. Unmatched junction bases numbered 3, after V lost 6 bases and J lost 2 bases. The chain's CDR3 is CASRTSGTTDTQYF. CDR3 coding DNA: TGTGCCAGCAGGACTAGCGGTACCACAGATACGCAGTATTTT.

This clone showed up just once. V is TRBV3-1 (or the pseudogene TRBV3-2) and J is TRBJ1-2, with no clear D. CDR1 and CDR2 (germline): LGHDT, YNNKEL (reference sequence). The CDR3 runs 15 residues. V was cut by 4 bases and J by 4 bases, with 16 bases left in between. For the CDR3, the DNA is TGTGCCAGCAGCCCTACATATACCGCAGGCTATGGCTACACCTTC. Its translation: CASSPTYTAGYGYTF.

This clone appeared a few times. This rearrangement joins TRBV29-1 to TRBJ2-3, with 9 positions matching TRBD2. Germline V gene lookup returns CDR1 SQVTM and CDR2 ANQGSEA. The CDR3 contains 15 residues. V lost 5 bases and J lost 4; bases outside the gene matches: 10. The CDR3 sequence: CSVWAGGPHADTQYF. CDR3 DNA: TGCAGCGTTTGGGCGGGAGGGCCCCATGCAGATACGCAGTATTTT.

The rearrangement uses TRBV5-6 and TRBJ1-2, with a tentative D call TRBD1 (5 bases). The CDR3 is 15 amino acids. The V gene's germline CDR1 is SGHDT and CDR2 YYEEEE. V gave up 2 bases and J gave up 7 bases, with 18 bases separating them. In nucleotides, the CDR3 is TGTGCCAGCAGCTTTACGACCGGGGGAGAGAGTGGCTACACCTTC. Encoded protein: CASSFTTGGESGYTF.

This clone was picked up one time. This chain joins TRBV5-8 and TRBJ2-7; weak D call: TRBD1 (6 bases). Deletions cut 2 bases from V and 3 bases from J, with 9 bases between. There are 13 residues in the CDR3. Germline V gene data show CDR1 as SGHTS and CDR2 as YDEGEE. CDR3 sequence: CASSFGQSYEQYF. CDR3 DNA: TGTGCCAGCAGCTTTGGACAGAGCTACGAGCAGTACTTC.

This clone is a singleton in its sample. The chain joins TRBV27 to TRBJ2-7; unclear D gene. Trimming removed 1 base at V and 5 bases at J, with 9 bases between. This CDR3 is 13 amino acids long. The germline gives CDR1 MNHEY, CDR2 SMNVEV (reference sequence). Here the CDR3 reads CASSLFTNDEQYF. CDR3 bases: TGTGCCAGCAGTTTATTTACAAACGACGAGCAGTACTTC.

This chain links TRBV28 with TRBJ2-7; 13 bases align to TRBD2. This CDR3 spans 18 amino acids. The V gene end was trimmed by 3 bases and the J gene end by 0 bases; junction bases not matched to a gene: 8. Germline CDR1 and CDR2: MDHEN and SYDVKM. This chain's CDR3 is CASSFLTSGRPSSYEQYF. The CDR3 DNA sequence: TGTGCCAGCAGTTTTTTGACTAGCGGGAGGCCATCCTCCTACGAGCAGTACTTC.

The rearrangement uses TRBV13 and TRBJ2-1, with TRBD2 as a possible D gene (6 bases). V dropped 7 bases and J dropped 5 bases, with 12 bases sitting between them. The CDR3 is made up of 13 amino acids. From germline, CDR1 is PRHDT and CDR2 FYEKMQ (reference sequence). CDR3 amino acids: CASTQGLNNEQFF. CDR3 nucleotides: TGTGCCAGCACCCAGGGACTTAACAATGAGCAGTTCTTC.

This chain connects TRBV6-5 to TRBJ1-5, with TRBD1 matching 9 bases. CDR1 and CDR2 from the germline V gene are MNHEY and SVGAGI. The CDR3 has 14 residues. The trim removed 6 bases at V and 7 bases at J, leaving 7 bases unmatched. CDR3 loop: CASSPRDREQPQHF. In DNA form, the CDR3 reads TGTGCCAGCAGCCCGAGGGACAGGGAGCAGCCCCAGCATTTT.

V is TRBV6-5 and J is TRBJ2-7; possible D gene TRBD2, 7 bases. This CDR3 is built from 15 residues. Trimming cost V 2 bases and J 3 bases, with 14 bases left between them. Germline assignment: CDR1 MNHEY and CDR2 SVGAGI. The CDR3 reads CASSYGQGRVYEQYF. Here the CDR3 DNA reads TGTGCCAGCAGTTACGGGCAGGGGAGGGTCTACGAGCAGTACTTC.